The rows below give T cell receptor beta chains drawn from one sample of a study of control samples from healthy donors and cancer patients. Data came from immunoSEQ multiplex PCR; TCRdb stores just in-frame clones and leaves some out. The sample has about 130,000 clones, about 92% seen once; the top ten hold 1.5% to 2%. The specimen was PBMCs. The receptor set was obtained from a man aged 45-60 years with head and neck cancer. The CDR3 runs from the conserved cysteine through the conserved F or W. Each record gives: J gene, clone size, V gene, D gene, CDR3 protein, CDR3 DNA. The D gene is left open where the match is weak. Rows may omit the clone size; those that give it use once, few, many or a size class.

TRBJ2-1 NA TRBV25-1 NA CASSESAGRDEQFF TGTGCCAGCAGTGAATCGGCAGGGCGGGATGAGCAGTTCTTC
TRBJ2-1 NA TRBV7-2 NA CASSLSGSEQFF TGTGCCAGCAGCTTATCGGGCAGTGAGCAGTTCTTC
TRBJ1-5 NA TRBV6-1 NA CASSERGLSNQPQHF TGTGCCAGCAGTGAACGGGGTTTGAGCAATCAGCCCCAGCATTTT
TRBJ1-1 NA TRBV7-6 TRBD1 CASSSNRGANTEAFF TGTGCCAGCAGCTCGAACAGGGGAGCGAACACTGAAGCTTTCTTT
TRBJ2-3 NA TRBV19 NA CASSIDLGHGRDTQYF TGTGCCAGTAGTATAGATCTGGGACACGGCAGGGATACGCAGTATTTT
TRBJ1-6 NA TRBV9 NA CASSQSGISPLHF TGTGCCAGCAGCCAAAGCGGGATTTCACCCCTCCACTTT
TRBJ2-1 many TRBV5-5 TRBD1 CASSLALPGQGIYNEQFF TGTGCCAGCAGCTTGGCTCTACCGGGACAGGGTATCTACAATGAGCAGTTCTTC
TRBJ2-1 NA TRBV10-3 TRBD2 CAISEFGGASYNEQFF TGTGCCATCAGTGAGTTCGGGGGGGCTTCCTACAATGAGCAGTTCTTC
TRBJ1-2 NA TRBV6-5 TRBD1 CASSPDRGWGYTF TGTGCCAGCAGTCCCGACAGGGGATGGGGCTACACCTTC
TRBJ2-3 NA TRBV29-1 NA CSAAGPTDTQYF TGCAGCGCAGCAGGTCCTACAGATACGCAGTATTTT
TRBJ1-2 NA TRBV10-3 TRBD1 CAISPTGRVYGYTF TGTGCCATCAGTCCGACAGGGCGAGTCTATGGCTACACCTTC
TRBJ2-7 NA TRBV7-2 NA CASSPGTDYEQYF TGTGCCAGCAGCCCCGGGACGGACTACGAGCAGTACTTC
TRBJ1-2 NA TRBV27 NA CASSLNPGLLDGYTF TGTGCCAGCAGTTTAAACCCCGGGCTTTTGGATGGCTACACCTTC
TRBJ2-7 NA TRBV18 NA CASSLSPRSISYEQYF TGTGCCAGCTCACTTTCCCCTAGGTCGATCTCCTACGAGCAGTACTTC
TRBJ1-1 NA TRBV30 TRBD1 CAWSWGQGGTEAFF TGTGCCTGGAGTTGGGGACAGGGCGGTACTGAAGCTTTCTTT
TRBJ2-5 NA TRBV19 NA CASSKPAAAGKGETQYF TGTGCCAGTAGTAAGCCCGCGGCTGCAGGGAAGGGAGAGACCCAGTACTTC
TRBJ1-1 NA TRBV28 NA CASLRGMNTEAFF TGTGCCAGCCTGCGGGGCATGAACACTGAAGCTTTCTTT
TRBJ2-5 few TRBV24-1 NA CATSDPSQREETQYF TGTGCCACCAGTGATCCATCTCAACGGGAAGAGACCCAGTACTTC
TRBJ2-2 NA TRBV5-1 TRBD2 CASSYGLAGASGTGELFF TGCGCCAGCAGCTACGGACTAGCGGGGGCCTCGGGCACCGGGGAGCTGTTTTTT
TRBJ1-2 NA TRBV6-5 TRBD1 CACRGQGYGYTF TGTGCCTGCCGCGGACAGGGCTATGGCTACACCTTC
TRBJ2-1 few TRBV19 NA CASSVGPGRAYNEQFF TGTGCCAGTAGTGTGGGCCCGGGGCGGGCTTACAATGAGCAGTTCTTC
TRBJ2-3 NA TRBV4-3 TRBD2 CASSPPLAGGRDTQYF TGCGCCAGCAGCCCCCCACTAGCGGGGGGCCGAGATACGCAGTATTTT
TRBJ2-5 NA TRBV3-1/TRBV3-2 TRBD2 CASSQDGGGEGTQYF TGTGCCAGCAGCCAAGATGGGGGGGGTGAGGGAACCCAGTACTTC
TRBJ1-2 NA TRBV9 NA CASSAGENSGGYGYTF TGTGCCAGCAGCGCCGGGGAAAACTCTGGGGGCTATGGCTACACCTTC
TRBJ2-3 once TRBV6-2/TRBV6-3 NA CASSSPRPTDTQYF TGTGCCAGCAGTTCCCCCCGGCCCACAGATACGCAGTATTTT
TRBJ1-5 once TRBV21-1 NA CASSKVGQGAPNQPQHF NA
TRBJ1-2 NA TRBV7-9 NA CASSLGQSFYGYTF TGTGCCAGCAGCCTCGGACAGAGCTTTTATGGCTATACCTTC
TRBJ2-3 NA TRBV7-3 TRBD2 CASSLISRSGGAGDTQYF TGTGCCAGCAGCTTAATATCACGCAGCGGGGGGGCAGGAGATACGCAGTATTTT
TRBJ2-2 NA TRBV27 NA CASSSTSNLNTGELFF TGTGCCAGCAGTTCAACAAGCAACTTGAACACCGGGGAGCTGTTTTTT
TRBJ1-1 NA TRBV19 NA CASTLSIALHTEAFF TGTGCCAGTACCCTTTCAATAGCCTTACACACTGAAGCTTTCTTT
TRBJ2-7 NA TRBV6-2/TRBV6-3 NA CASSYSEQGGKQSYEQYF TGTGCCAGCAGTTACTCCGAGCAGGGAGGAAAACAATCCTACGAGCAGTACTTC
TRBJ1-2 NA TRBV12-3/TRBV12-4 NA CASNKVANYGYTF TGTGCCAGCAACAAAGTTGCTAACTATGGCTACACCTTC
TRBJ2-7 NA TRBV15 NA CATSRGPYKQYF TGTGCCACCAGCAGGGGACCGTACAAGCAGTACTTC
TRBJ2-2 NA TRBV5-4 NA CASSLGLGTGELFF TGTGCCAGCAGCTTGGGATTGGGAACCGGGGAGCTGTTTTTT
TRBJ1-6 NA TRBV6-5 NA CASKGSTVNSPLHF TGTGCCAGCAAGGGGTCGACCGTCAATTCACCCCTCCACTTT
TRBJ1-2 NA TRBV6-2/TRBV6-3 NA CASSYLQGSGNYGYTF TGTGCCAGCAGTTACCTACAGGGAAGTGGTAACTATGGCTACACCTTC
TRBJ2-7 NA TRBV9 TRBD1 CASATGSGEQYF TGTGCCAGTGCGACAGGGTCGGGCGAGCAGTACTTC
TRBJ2-1 NA TRBV5-6 NA CASSLRGYNEQFF TGTGCCAGCAGCTTGCGGGGATACAATGAGCAGTTCTTC
TRBJ1-4 NA TRBV5-4 NA CASSLRGANEKLFF TGTGCCAGCAGCTTGCGGGGAGCTAATGAAAAACTGTTTTTT